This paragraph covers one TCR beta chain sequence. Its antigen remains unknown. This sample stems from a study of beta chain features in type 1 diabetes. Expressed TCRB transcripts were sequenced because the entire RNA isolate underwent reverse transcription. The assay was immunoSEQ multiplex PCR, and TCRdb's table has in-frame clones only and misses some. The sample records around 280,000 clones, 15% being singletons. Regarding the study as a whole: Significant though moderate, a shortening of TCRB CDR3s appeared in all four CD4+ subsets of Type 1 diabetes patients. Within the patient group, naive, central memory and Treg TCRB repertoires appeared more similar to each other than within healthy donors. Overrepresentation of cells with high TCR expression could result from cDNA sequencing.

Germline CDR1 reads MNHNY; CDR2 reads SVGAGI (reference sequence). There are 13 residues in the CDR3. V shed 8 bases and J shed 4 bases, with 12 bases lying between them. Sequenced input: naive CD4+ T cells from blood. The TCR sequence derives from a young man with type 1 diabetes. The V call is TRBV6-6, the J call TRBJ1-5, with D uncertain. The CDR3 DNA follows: TGTGCCAGCGAAAACCGGGAGAATCAGCCCCAGCATTTT. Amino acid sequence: CASENRENQPQHF.